Listed here are 20 T cell receptor beta chains from one sample, sequenced in a study of T cell repertoires in cytomegalovirus infection. TCRdb recomputed calls from the reads with MiXCR, one row per CDR3 protein. The sample yields around 740,000 distinct CDR3 sequences, 35% to 40% seen once. Sequencing was carried out using PBMCs. Receptors were obtained from a human donor in good health (CMV status not recorded). Some clones in this sample may be carry-over from other donors' samples.

V usage is TRBV6-1 and J usage is TRBJ2-3; D could derive from TRBD1 or TRBD2 (5 bases each). CDR3 size: 14 residues. Trimming shortened V by 6 bases and J by 0 bases, and 10 bases separated the two germline ends. Germline V CDR1 and CDR2: MNHNS, SASEGT. As DNA, the CDR3 is TGTGCCAGCAGGAACTGGGACAGCACAGATACGCAGTATTTT. This codes for CASRNWDSTDTQYF.

The chain uses TRBV28 and TRBJ1-1, with unresolved D. V lost 7 bases and J lost 0, with 15 bases in between. The CDR3 consists of 15 residues. CDR1 is MDHEN and CDR2 is SYDVKM in the germline V gene. This chain's CDR3 is CASNPARALNTEAFF. The CDR3 nucleotides read TGTGCCAGCAACCCTGCGCGAGCTCTGAACACTGAAGCTTTCTTT.

Points on this clonotype: This could be a read error, since a much larger clone is one nucleotide away. Without the conserved terminal phenylalanine or tryptophan, this CDR3 likely stems from a read error. V usage is TRBV7-2 and J usage is TRBJ1-1; D may be TRBD1 (5 bases). This CDR3 contains 15 residues. Per the germline V gene, CDR1 is SGHTA and CDR2 is FQGNSA. V shed 5 bases and J shed 6 bases, with 19 bases lying between them. In nucleotides, the CDR3 is TGTGCCAGCAGCCACCCGACCGGGACTGGGGCTGAAGCTTTCTTA. Translating it yields CASSHPTGTGAEAFL.

The J gene is TRBJ1-2, the V gene TRBV28; D not certain. Germline loops: CDR1 MDHEN, CDR2 SYDVKM. The V end lost 8 bases, the J end lost 0 bases, and 7 bases lay between the germline ends. CDR3 size: 12 residues. CDR3 in amino acids: CASRQPNYGYTF. CDR3 sequence (DNA): TGTGCCAGCCGACAACCTAACTATGGCTACACCTTC.

This clonotype was seen at least ten times. The rearrangement joins TRBV7-2 to TRBJ1-5; the match to TRBD1 covers 8 bases. The trim removed 4 bases at V and 5 bases at J, leaving 4 bases unmatched. The CDR3 totals 14 residues. Germline values: CDR1 SGHTA, CDR2 FQGNSA. The DNA of the CDR3 is TGTGCCAGCAGCTACACAGGGGGAGATCAGCCCCAGCATTTT. Its translation is CASSYTGGDQPQHF.

This clonotype showed up many times. The rearrangement uses TRBV7-9 and TRBJ2-7; D is perhaps TRBD1 (6 bases). The CDR3 has 13 residues. Per the germline V gene, CDR1 is SEHNR and CDR2 is FQNEAQ (reference sequence). The V end was cut by 1 base, the J end by 6 bases, with 10 bases between. CDR3 sequence reads: CASSLEWGPEQYF. The CDR3 DNA is TGTGCCAGCAGCTTAGAATGGGGGCCCGAGCAGTACTTC.

The chain employs TRBV18 and TRBJ2-3; D may correspond to TRBD1 or TRBD2 (5 bases each). The CDR3 sequence is 16 residues long. V was pared by 3 bases and J by 0 bases, with 13 bases between. CDR1 and CDR2 from the germline V gene are KGHSH and LQKENI. Here the CDR3 reads CASSPSRGASTDTQYF. For the CDR3, the DNA is TGTGCCAGCTCACCGAGTAGAGGGGCTAGCACAGATACGCAGTATTTT.

The chain has TRBV28 and TRBJ2-7; 13 nucleotides align to TRBD2. Germline CDR1 reads MDHEN; CDR2 reads SYDVKM. With 5 bases clipped from V and 4 bases from J, the junction kept 5 bases outside the gene matches. The CDR3 has 15 residues. This CDR3 reads CASSAGLAGVYEQYF. CDR3 DNA sequence: TGTGCCAGCAGTGCTGGACTAGCGGGAGTGTACGAGCAGTACTTC.

This rearrangement joins TRBV4-2 to TRBJ1-5, with D possibly being TRBD1 (5 bases). The germline CDR1 and CDR2 sequences are LGHNA and YNFKEQ. The CDR3 runs to 15 residues. V dropped 0 bases and J dropped 2 bases, with 8 bases sitting between them. CDR3 in amino acids: CASSQDLGRNQPQHF. CDR3 bases: TGTGCCAGCAGCCAAGATCTGGGGCGCAATCAGCCCCAGCATTTT.

This clonotype has just a few counts. V usage is TRBV5-6 and J usage is TRBJ2-7, with 8 bases that match TRBD1. Germline CDR1 reads SGHDT; CDR2 reads YYEEEE. The CDR3 extends over 14 amino acids. V trimming: 4 bases; J trimming: 2 bases; junction bases outside the gene matches: 5. DNA for the CDR3: TGTGCCAGCAGCCCGGACAGGGATACCTACGAGCAGTACTTC. Its protein product is CASSPDRDTYEQYF.

This clonotype was seen a few times. The rearrangement links TRBV28 to TRBJ2-3; 10 bases are shared with TRBD2. Trimming at V came to 5 bases and at J to 4 bases, leaving 9 bases not matched to a gene. Germline V gives CDR1 MDHEN, CDR2 SYDVKM. There are 16 residues in the CDR3. CDR3 region: CASSAPLAGEADTQYF. CDR3 DNA: TGTGCCAGCAGTGCCCCTCTAGCGGGAGAGGCAGATACGCAGTATTTT.

This clonotype was seen ten or more times. V usage is TRBV7-9 and J usage is TRBJ2-1; D remains ambiguous. Germline V gene sequence: CDR1 SEHNR, CDR2 FQNEAQ (reference sequence). The CDR3 runs 14 residues. Trimming took 2 bases from V and 5 from J, leaving 10 bases between them. In nucleotides, the CDR3 is TGTGCCAGCAGCTTATTACAAACGCACAATGAGCAGTTCTTC. Translating it yields CASSLLQTHNEQFF.

This rearrangement joins TRBV11-1 to TRBJ2-3; TRBD2 matches 7 bases. The CDR3 runs to 15 residues. Germline values: CDR1 SGHAT, CDR2 FQDESV (reference sequence). Losses at the gene ends were 2 bases for V and 4 bases for J; bases not matched to a gene: 6. CDR3 amino acids: CASSLSAGEADTQYF. CDR3 bases: TGTGCCAGCAGCTTAAGTGCGGGGGAGGCAGATACGCAGTATTTT.

The gene calls are TRBV19 and TRBJ1-2; D call uncertain. Trimming cost V 7 bases and J 3 bases, with 6 bases left between them. CDR1 is LNHDA and CDR2 is SQIVND in the germline V gene (reference sequence). CDR3 length: 11 amino acids. In DNA form, the CDR3 reads TGTGCCAGTAACGGGTACTATGGCTACACCTTC. This gives the protein CASNGYYGYTF.

This chain uses TRBV28 with TRBJ1-1; D is unclear. Germline CDR1 reads MDHEN; CDR2 reads SYDVKM. CDR3 length: 13 residues. V shed 7 bases and J shed 2 bases, with 11 bases lying between them. The DNA of the CDR3 is TGTGCCAGCACGGTTGTAGTAAACACTGAAGCTTTCTTT. Its protein product is CASTVVVNTEAFF.

The chain combines TRBV5-5 with TRBJ2-3, with TRBD1 identical over 7 bases. Germline CDR1 SGHKS, CDR2 YYEKEE (reference sequence). V was pared by 2 bases and J by 3 bases, with 12 bases of the junction left unmatched. The CDR3 extends over 17 amino acids. The CDR3 spells CASSFRAHRGSTDTQYF. In DNA, the CDR3 is TGTGCCAGCAGCTTCCGAGCACACAGGGGCTCAACAGATACGCAGTATTTT.

This clonotype was counted ten times or more. The chain couples TRBV7-9 to TRBJ1-4; no firm D call. From germline, CDR1 is SEHNR and CDR2 FQNEAQ (reference sequence). The CDR3 totals 15 residues. Trimming pared 2 bases from V and 5 bases from J, leaving 12 bases between. The CDR3 loop is CASSLSGGLNEKLFF. For the CDR3, the DNA is TGTGCCAGCAGCTTATCTGGTGGACTGAATGAAAAACTGTTTTTT. Full variable domain (outside the CDR3, taken from reference TRBV7-9 and TRBJ1-4): DTGVSQNPRHKITKRGQNVTFRCDPISEHNRLYWYRQTLGQGPEFLTYFQNEAQLEKSRLLSDRFSAERPKGSFSTLEIQRTEQGDSAMYLCASSLSGGLNEKLFFGSGTQLSVL.

The rearrangement joins TRBV7-9 to TRBJ1-1; no firm D call. The V gene's germline CDR1 is SEHNR and CDR2 FQNEAQ (reference sequence). The ends were cut back, 5 bases at V and 1 base at J, with 14 bases in the middle. This CDR3 is built from 15 residues. CDR3 sequence reads: CASSPGLGANTEAFF. The DNA for the CDR3 is TGTGCCAGCAGCCCGGGCTTGGGTGCGAACACTGAAGCTTTCTTT.

This clonotype appeared a few times. This CDR3 reads CASIPDRGRARQETQYF. CDR3 nucleotides: TGTGCCAGCATCCCGGACCGGGGCCGCGCCCGACAAGAGACCCAGTACTTC. The chain links TRBV12-3 or TRBV12-4 to TRBJ2-5; D assignment may be TRBD1 or TRBD2 (5 bases each). V was clipped by 7 bases and J by 2 bases, with 23 bases between them. The CDR3 contains 17 residues.

The CDR3 sequence: CASTGTGKNEQYF. The CDR3 DNA sequence: TGTGCCAGCACCGGGACAGGAAAGAACGAGCAGTACTTC. The V call is TRBV6-5, the J call TRBJ2-7; 8 bases align to TRBD1. CDR3 size: 13 residues. Germline CDR1 MNHEY, CDR2 SVGAGI. Losses at the gene ends were 7 bases for V and 5 bases for J; bases not matched to a gene: 7.